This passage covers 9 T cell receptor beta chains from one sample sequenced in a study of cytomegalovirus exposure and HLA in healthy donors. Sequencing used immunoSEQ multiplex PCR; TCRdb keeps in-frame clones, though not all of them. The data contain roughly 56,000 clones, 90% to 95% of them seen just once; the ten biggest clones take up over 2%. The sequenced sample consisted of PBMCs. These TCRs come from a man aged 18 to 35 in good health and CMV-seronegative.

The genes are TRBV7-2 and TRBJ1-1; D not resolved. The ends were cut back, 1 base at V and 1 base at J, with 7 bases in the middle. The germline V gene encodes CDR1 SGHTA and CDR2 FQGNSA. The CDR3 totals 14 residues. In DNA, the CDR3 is TGTGCCAGCAGCTTAGGCGGGTGGAACACTGAAGCTTTCTTT. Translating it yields CASSLGGWNTEAFF.

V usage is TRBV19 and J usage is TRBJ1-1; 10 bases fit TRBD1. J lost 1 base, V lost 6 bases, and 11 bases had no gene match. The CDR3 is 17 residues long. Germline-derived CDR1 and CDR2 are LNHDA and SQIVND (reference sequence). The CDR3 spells CASSRGTGDAWNTEAFF. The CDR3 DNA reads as TGTGCCAGTAGCCGAGGGACAGGGGACGCATGGAACACTGAAGCTTTCTTT. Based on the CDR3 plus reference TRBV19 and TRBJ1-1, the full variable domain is DGGITQSPKYLFRKEGQNVTLSCEQNLNHDAMYWYRQDPGQGLRLIYYSQIVNDFQKGDIAEGYSVSREKKESFPLTVTSAQKNPTAFYLCASSRGTGDAWNTEAFFGQGTRLTVV.

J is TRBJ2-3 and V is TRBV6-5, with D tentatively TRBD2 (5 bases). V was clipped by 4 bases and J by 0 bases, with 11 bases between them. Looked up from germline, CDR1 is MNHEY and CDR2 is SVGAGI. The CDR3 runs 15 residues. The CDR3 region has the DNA TGTGCCAGCAGTTCTTCCTGGACTAGCACAGATACGCAGTATTTT. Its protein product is CASSSSWTSTDTQYF.

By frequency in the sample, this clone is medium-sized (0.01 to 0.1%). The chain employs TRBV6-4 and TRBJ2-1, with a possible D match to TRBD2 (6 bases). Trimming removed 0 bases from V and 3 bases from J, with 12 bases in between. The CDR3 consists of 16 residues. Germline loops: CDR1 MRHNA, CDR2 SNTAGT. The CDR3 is CASSDSSGSGYNEQFF. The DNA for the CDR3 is TGTGCCAGCAGTGACTCGAGTGGTAGCGGCTACAATGAGCAGTTCTTC.

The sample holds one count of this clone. The CDR3 DNA sequence: TGTGCCAGCAGTGAAAGGGGTAGCGGGAGTAACAATGAGCAGTTCTTC. Its translation is CASSERGSGSNNEQFF. This chain uses TRBV2 with TRBJ2-1, with 9 bases aligning to TRBD2. The CDR3 has 16 residues. Trimming took 2 bases from V and 5 from J; bases not matched to a gene: 7. CDR1 is SNHLY and CDR2 is FYNNEI in the germline V gene. Together with reference TRBV2 and TRBJ2-1, the CDR3 gives the full variable domain: EPEVTQTPSHQVTQMGQEVILRCVPISNHLYFYWYRQILGQKVEFLVSFYNNEISEKSEIFDDQFSVERPDGSNFTLKIRSTKLEDSAMYFCASSERGSGSNNEQFFGPGTRLTVL.

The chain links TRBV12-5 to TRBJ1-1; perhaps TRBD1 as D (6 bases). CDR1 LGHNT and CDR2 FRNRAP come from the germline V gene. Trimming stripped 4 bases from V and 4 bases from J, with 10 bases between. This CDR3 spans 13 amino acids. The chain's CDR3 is CASGSLQGTEAFF. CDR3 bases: TGTGCTAGTGGTTCATTACAGGGCACTGAAGCTTTCTTT.

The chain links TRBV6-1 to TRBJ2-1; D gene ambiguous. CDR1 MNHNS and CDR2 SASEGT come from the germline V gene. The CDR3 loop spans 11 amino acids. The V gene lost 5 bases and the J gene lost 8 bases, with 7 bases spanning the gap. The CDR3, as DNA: TGTGCCAGCAGTTTCGGAGATGAGCAGTTCTTC. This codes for CASSFGDEQFF.

CDR3 residues: CASLGGVTEAFF. The CDR3 nucleotides are TGTGCCAGCCTTGGAGGGGTCACTGAAGCTTTCTTT. This chain links TRBV19 with TRBJ1-1; the D gene is possibly TRBD1 (5 bases). The CDR3 contains 12 residues. Germline V gene lookup returns CDR1 LNHDA and CDR2 SQIVND (reference sequence). V lost 9 bases and J lost 4, with 12 bases in between.

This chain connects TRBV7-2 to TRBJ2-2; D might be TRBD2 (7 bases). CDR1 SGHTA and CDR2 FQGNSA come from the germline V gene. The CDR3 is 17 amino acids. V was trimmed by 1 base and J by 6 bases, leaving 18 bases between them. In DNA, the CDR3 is TGTGCCAGCAGCTTAGTAGGAGGGGGGAGGGACCCCGGGGAGCTGTTTTTT. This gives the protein CASSLVGGGRDPGELFF.